The 21 T cell receptor beta chains below all came from one sample that was sequenced in a study of blood T cell repertoires in COVID-19. Libraries were prepared by immunoSEQ multiplex PCR; TCRdb keeps only in-frame clonotypes and omits some of them. Among just under 75,000 clones listed, roughly 83% were seen once. Sequences were obtained from peripheral blood. Receptor source: a man older than 75 with active or convalescent COVID-19.

The chain employs TRBV28 and TRBJ1-3; D uncertain. The germline gives CDR1 MDHEN, CDR2 SYDVKM. CDR3 length: 15 amino acids. Trimming removed 8 bases at V and 0 bases at J, with 14 bases between. CDR3 region: CASVESGSSGNTIYF. DNA of the CDR3: TGTGCCAGCGTCGAGAGCGGGAGCTCTGGAAACACCATATATTTT.

The gene calls are TRBV7-9 and TRBJ1-1, with a possible D match to TRBD1 (6 bases). Germline assignment: CDR1 SEHNR and CDR2 FQNEAQ (reference sequence). Trimming stripped 3 bases from V and 3 bases from J, with 11 bases between. CDR3 size: 14 residues. Here the CDR3 DNA reads TGTGCCAGCAGCTTGACAGGTACTGACACTGAAGCTTTCTTT. It codes for CASSLTGTDTEAFF.

The chain recombines TRBV19 with TRBJ1-5; TRBD1 aligns across 9 bases. Germline loops: CDR1 LNHDA, CDR2 SQIVND (reference sequence). The ends lost 1 base at V and 5 bases at J; junction bases unmatched: 3. The CDR3 totals 15 residues. CDR3 in amino acids: CASSIGGTGHQPQHF. The CDR3 DNA reads as TGTGCCAGTAGTATAGGGGGGACAGGGCATCAGCCCCAGCATTTT.

The CDR3 spells CASSLPGQGGHEQYF. The DNA of the CDR3 is TGTGCCAGCAGCCTCCCGGGACAGGGTGGGCACGAGCAGTACTTC. The gene calls are TRBV3-1 (or the pseudogene TRBV3-2) and TRBJ2-7, with TRBD1 matching over 9 bases. Trimming removed 4 bases from V and 5 bases from J; junction bases left unmatched: 9. The length of the CDR3 is 15 residues. Germline values: CDR1 LGHDT, CDR2 YNNKEL (reference sequence).

The chain links TRBV6-5 to TRBJ2-7; the D gene is possibly TRBD2 (5 bases). Germline V lookup: CDR1 MNHEY, CDR2 SVGAGI. Trimming took off 2 bases at V and 0 bases at J, with 5 bases between the two ends. The length of the CDR3 is 13 residues. The CDR3 loop is CASSYAGSYEQYF. For the CDR3, the DNA is TGTGCCAGCAGTTACGCGGGCTCCTACGAGCAGTACTTC.

The CDR3 region is CASSRTGCAGNTIYF. As DNA, the CDR3 is TGTGCCAGCAGCCGGACAGGTTGTGCTGGAAACACCATATATTTT. This rearrangement joins TRBV3-1 (or the pseudogene TRBV3-2) to TRBJ1-3; 7 bases are a match to TRBD1. There are 15 residues in the CDR3. With V trimmed by 4 bases and J by 2 bases, 5 bases remained unmatched. Germline CDR1 LGHDT, CDR2 YNNKEL (reference sequence).

This clone showed up just once. V and J are TRBV18 and TRBJ1-3, with TRBD1 matching 7 bases. The CDR3 is 16 amino acids. V dropped 3 bases and J dropped 0; count of bases not matched to a gene: 5. The germline V gene has CDR1 KGHSH and CDR2 LQKENI. The CDR3 DNA sequence: TGTGCCAGCTCACCCGGACAGGCGAGCTCTGGAAACACCATATATTTT. It codes for CASSPGQASSGNTIYF. Variable domain in full (rest from reference TRBV18 and TRBJ1-3): NAGVMQNPRHLVRRRGQEARLRCSPMKGHSHVYWYRQLPEEGLKFMVYLQKENIIDESGMPKERFSAEFPKEGPSILRIQQVVRGDSAAYFCASSPGQASSGNTIYFGEGSWLTVV.

The chain has TRBV11-2 and TRBJ2-7; D is unclear. Germline V CDR1 and CDR2: SGHAT, FQNNGV. V lost 1 base and J lost 0, with 10 bases in between. The CDR3 runs 15 residues. This chain's CDR3 is CASSLVRTSSYEQYF. The CDR3 DNA sequence: TGTGCCAGCAGCTTAGTCCGTACCAGCTCCTACGAGCAGTACTTC.

DNA of the CDR3: TGTGCCAGCAGCTTAAGGGGTAGCGGGGGAAAAGAGACCCAGTACTTC. Its translation: CASSLRGSGGKETQYF. This sequence joins TRBV11-2 and TRBJ2-5, with 9 nucleotides matching TRBD2. CDR1 and CDR2 (germline): SGHAT, FQNNGV. V lost 2 bases to trimming and J lost 3 bases; unmatched junction nucleotides: 7. This CDR3 has 16 residues.

The chain couples TRBV27 to TRBJ2-3; D might be TRBD1 (5 bases). The ends were cut back, 2 bases at V and 6 bases at J, with 21 bases in the middle. CDR3 length equals 17 residues. The germline gives CDR1 MNHEY, CDR2 SMNVEV (reference sequence). The CDR3 reads CASSLRWFPGIWDTQYF. The DNA for the CDR3 is TGTGCCAGCAGTTTAAGGTGGTTCCCAGGGATTTGGGATACGCAGTATTTT.

V and J are TRBV29-1 and TRBJ1-1, with unresolved D. The V end lost 5 bases, the J end lost 4 bases, and 8 bases lay between the germline ends. From germline, CDR1 is SQVTM and CDR2 ANQGSEA. CDR3 length: 11 amino acids. The CDR3 nucleotides read TGCAGCGTTAGGTGGAGCACTGAAGCTTTCTTT. Its translation is CSVRWSTEAFF.

This chain connects TRBV3-1 (or the pseudogene TRBV3-2) to TRBJ2-3; 14 positions agree with TRBD2. Per the germline V gene, CDR1 is LGHDT and CDR2 is YNNKEL (reference sequence). V shed 4 bases and J 1 base; nucleotides not matched to a gene: 7. This CDR3 region has 18 residues. The CDR3 reads CASSLGTSGSRRTDTQYF. CDR3 bases: TGTGCCAGCAGCCTTGGGACTAGCGGGAGCAGACGCACAGATACGCAGTATTTT.

This clone was counted a few times. V and J are TRBV9 and TRBJ2-1; 9 bases are shared with TRBD2. Trimming at V came to 4 bases and at J to 6 bases, leaving 8 bases not matched to a gene. The germline gives CDR1 SGDLS, CDR2 YYNGEE. There are 15 residues in the CDR3. CDR3 in DNA: TGTGCCAGCAGCCCGGAAGGTAGCGGGAGCAATGAGCAGTTCTTC. Amino acids: CASSPEGSGSNEQFF.

The genes are TRBV10-3 and TRBJ1-6; 9 positions match TRBD1. Germline V lookup: CDR1 ENHRY, CDR2 SYGVKD. The CDR3 consists of 16 residues. V was clipped by 2 bases and J by 9 bases; unmatched bases: 8. DNA of the CDR3: TGTGCCATCAGTGAGACCGACAGGGGGAAAGGTTCACCCCTCCACTTT. This sequence encodes CAISETDRGKGSPLHF.

This chain uses TRBV12-3 or TRBV12-4 with TRBJ1-1; no definite D call. Trimming removed 3 bases at V and 4 bases at J, with 6 bases between. The length of the CDR3 is 12 residues. CDR3 sequence: CASSFGRTEAFF. Written as DNA, the CDR3 is TGTGCCAGCAGTTTTGGGCGCACTGAAGCTTTCTTT.

V and J are TRBV4-1 and TRBJ2-3, with 15 nucleotides matching TRBD2. With V trimmed by 3 bases and J by 2 bases, 3 bases remained unmatched. This CDR3 has 17 residues. Germline lookup yields CDR1 MGHRA and CDR2 YSYEKL. CDR3 nucleotide sequence: TGCGCCAGCAGCCAGGGACTAGCGGGAGGCTCCACAGATACGCAGTATTTT. This codes for CASSQGLAGGSTDTQYF.

The V call is TRBV28, the J call TRBJ1-1; 7 nucleotides align to TRBD1. This CDR3 is 14 amino acids long. Trimming removed 6 bases from V and 4 bases from J; junction bases left unmatched: 8. Per the germline V gene, CDR1 is MDHEN and CDR2 is SYDVKM. CDR3 in amino acids: CASRTGQWSTEAFF. The CDR3 coding sequence is TGTGCCAGCAGAACGGGACAGTGGTCCACTGAAGCTTTCTTT. Looking up the rest from reference TRBV28 and TRBJ1-1 gives the full variable domain: DVKVTQSSRYLVKRTGEKVFLECVQDMDHENMFWYRQDPGLGLRLIYFSYDVKMKEKGDIPEGYSVSREKKERFSLILESASTNQTSMYLCASRTGQWSTEAFFGQGTRLTVV.

The rearrangement links TRBV6-5 to TRBJ1-5; 7 bases are a match to TRBD1. Germline CDR1 reads MNHEY; CDR2 reads SVGAGI. This CDR3 contains 15 residues. Losses at the gene ends were 6 bases for V and 1 base for J; bases not matched to a gene: 6. CDR3 region: CASSQGTESNQPQHF. Written as DNA, the CDR3 is TGTGCCAGCAGCCAAGGGACAGAAAGCAATCAGCCCCAGCATTTT.

This chain connects TRBV5-8 to TRBJ1-3; no firm D call. The CDR3 is made up of 12 amino acids. V gave up 2 bases and J gave up 4 bases, with 4 bases separating them. Germline V gene data show CDR1 as SGHTS and CDR2 as YDEGEE. DNA for the CDR3: TGTGCCAGCAGCTTCCCAGGAAACACCATATATTTT. It is translated as CASSFPGNTIYF.

The CDR3 sequence is CASSLELDRSYEQYF. DNA for the CDR3: TGTGCCAGCAGCTTAGAGCTGGACAGATCCTACGAGCAGTACTTC. The V call is TRBV7-9, the J call TRBJ2-7; a possible D gene is TRBD1 (6 bases). CDR3 size: 15 residues. V was clipped by 1 base and J by 1 base, with 11 bases between them. CDR1 and CDR2 from the germline V gene are SEHNR and FQNEAQ (reference sequence). Variable domain in full (rest from reference TRBV7-9 and TRBJ2-7): DTGVSQNPRHKITKRGQNVTFRCDPISEHNRLYWYRQTLGQGPEFLTYFQNEAQLEKSRLLSDRFSAERPKGSFSTLEIQRTEQGDSAMYLCASSLELDRSYEQYFGPGTRLTVT.

This chain links TRBV5-4 with TRBJ1-2; 7 nucleotides agree with TRBD1. The CDR3 has 14 amino acids. The germline V gene encodes CDR1 SGHNT and CDR2 YYREEE (reference sequence). V lost 4 bases to trimming and J lost 5 bases; unmatched junction nucleotides: 8. The CDR3: CASSGIGTDYGYTF. The DNA of the CDR3 is TGTGCCAGCAGCGGGATCGGGACAGATTATGGCTACACCTTC.